This T cell receptor beta chain was found in a study of control samples from healthy donors and cancer patients. This clone has a single count. V was clipped by 3 bases and J by 8 bases, with 19 bases between them. The CDR3 runs to 15 residues. In germline, CDR1 is SNHLY, CDR2 FYNNEI. Generated by immunoSEQ multiplex PCR, the TCRdb table keeps only in-frame clones and is missing some. The sample yields 200,000 or so clones, about 94% seen once. The specimen sequenced was blood. This sequence originates from a man aged 45-60 years in good health. The chain joins TRBV2 to TRBJ1-2, with D hard to call. The CDR3 sequence: CASSDEDLRVRGYTF. Written as DNA, the CDR3 is TGTGCCAGCAGTGACGAGGACTTAAGGGTGAGGGGCTACACCTTC.